The 19 T cell receptor beta chains in this list originate from one sample, sequenced in a study of PD-1 blockade in classical Hodgkin lymphoma. Repertoires were generated with immunoSEQ multiplex PCR, while TCRdb's copy carries only in-frame clones and drops some. The sample lists 15,000 to 17,000 clones; approximately 88% were seen once. With no exception, relapse followed autologous stem cell transplantation in all patients, and brentuximab vedotin exposure varied. The specimen was peripheral blood mononuclear cells (PBMCs), collected before the second cycle of nivolumab. The origin of the receptors is a human donor with classical Hodgkin lymphoma.

The chain uses TRBV6-1 and TRBJ2-1; D might be TRBD2 (6 bases). Germline lookup yields CDR1 MNHNS and CDR2 SASEGT. The ends were cut back, 0 bases at V and 2 bases at J, with 11 bases in the middle. The CDR3 covers 16 residues. The CDR3 protein is CASSEAAGRPYNEQFF. In DNA, the CDR3 is TGTGCCAGCAGTGAAGCGGCGGGACGTCCCTACAATGAGCAGTTCTTC.

The chain is built from TRBV5-5 and TRBJ2-5, with D unclear. The germline CDR1 and CDR2 sequences are SGHKS and YYEKEE (reference sequence). The CDR3 extends over 13 amino acids. V dropped 2 bases and J dropped 5 bases, with 10 bases sitting between them. CDR3 loop: CASSFSMGETQYF. The CDR3 DNA sequence: TGTGCCAGCAGCTTTTCAATGGGGGAGACCCAGTACTTC. The variable domain in full, with the rest retrieved from reference TRBV5-5 and TRBJ2-5, is DAGVTQSPTHLIKTRGQQVTLRCSPISGHKSVSWYQQVLGQGPQFIFQYYEKEERGRGNFPDRFSARQFPNYSSELNVNALLLGDSALYLCASSFSMGETQYFGPGTRLLVL.

This clone was recorded only once. This chain connects TRBV7-2 to TRBJ2-1; 7 positions agree with TRBD1. Germline lookup yields CDR1 SGHTA and CDR2 FQGNSA. The CDR3 is 15 residues long. V trimming: 3 bases; J trimming: 4 bases; junction bases outside the gene matches: 6. The CDR3 region is CASSFWDSEYNEQFF. CDR3 nucleotide sequence: TGTGCCAGCAGCTTTTGGGACAGCGAATACAATGAGCAGTTCTTC.

This chain connects TRBV7-8 to TRBJ2-7, with no clear D. This CDR3 spans 13 amino acids. Germline V gene lookup returns CDR1 SGHVS and CDR2 FQNEAQ. The germline V and J ends were trimmed by 5 bases and 2 bases, with 10 bases remaining between them. The CDR3 DNA reads TGTGCCAGCAGCGTCTTGGATGCCTACGAGCAGTACTTC. Residues: CASSVLDAYEQYF.

The chain employs TRBV5-4 and TRBJ1-1; D perhaps matches TRBD1 (5 bases). CDR3 length: 13 residues. CDR1 and CDR2 (germline): SGHNT, YYREEE (reference sequence). Trimming removed 2 bases from V and 7 bases from J, with 12 bases in between. The CDR3 sequence is CASSLYWQGEAFF. The DNA of the CDR3 is TGTGCCAGCAGCTTATATTGGCAGGGTGAAGCTTTCTTT.

The J gene is TRBJ1-5, the V gene TRBV19; D unresolved. Germline V lookup: CDR1 LNHDA, CDR2 SQIVND (reference sequence). The CDR3 totals 12 residues. Between the trimmed V and J ends, which lost 3 bases and 11 bases, there was a span of 11 bases. In DNA form, the CDR3 reads TGTGCCAGTAGTATCCTGGGTAGGTCCCAGCATTTT. It specifies CASSILGRSQHF.

The rearrangement joins TRBV19 to TRBJ2-5, with 8 bases aligning to TRBD2. The CDR3 runs to 13 residues. CDR1 is LNHDA, CDR2 SQIVND, per germline (reference sequence). With V trimmed by 10 bases and J by 3 bases, 7 bases remained unmatched. In nucleotides, the CDR3 is TGTGCCACCACAGCGGGGGTGAAAGAGACCCAGTACTTC. This translates into CATTAGVKETQYF.

The chain joins TRBV7-6 to TRBJ1-1; D remains ambiguous. Germline values: CDR1 SGHVS, CDR2 FNYEAQ. Trimming cost V 5 bases and J 1 base, with 11 bases left between them. CDR3 size: 14 residues. For the CDR3, the DNA is TGTGCCAGCAGCCCTACTCGCACGAACACTGAAGCTTTCTTT. It translates to CASSPTRTNTEAFF.

The chain joins TRBV10-2 to TRBJ1-2; 9 bases map to TRBD1. The germline CDR1 and CDR2 sequences are WSHSY and SAAADI. The CDR3 length is 18 residues. The V and J ends lost 6 bases and 2 bases, in that order; junction bases with no gene match: 16. The DNA of the CDR3 is TGCGCCAGCAGGGGAGGGGAACAGGGGGCAGGTCGAAACTATGGCTACACCTTC. The encoded protein is CASRGGEQGAGRNYGYTF.

Points on this clone: The same CDR3 also results from other DNA sequences found in this sample. The V call is TRBV6-5, the J call TRBJ1-1; D ambiguous. Trimming cost V 0 bases and J 1 base, with 6 bases left between them. There are 14 residues in the CDR3. Germline assignment: CDR1 MNHEY and CDR2 SVGAGI. The DNA for the CDR3 is TGTGCCAGCAGTTACTCGGGTGGGAACACTGAAGCTTTCTTT. It yields the protein CASSYSGGNTEAFF.

The CDR3 coding sequence is TGTGCCAGCAGCGGACCGGGCCCTCCCGGGGAGCTGTTTTTT. It is translated as CASSGPGPPGELFF. This rearrangement joins TRBV11-2 to TRBJ2-2, with D unresolved. Per the germline V gene, CDR1 is SGHAT and CDR2 is FQNNGV. The CDR3 totals 14 residues. V dropped 5 bases and J dropped 6 bases, with 13 bases sitting between them.

The J gene is TRBJ1-1, the V gene TRBV18, with D unresolved. Trimming shortened V by 4 bases and J by 0 bases, and 15 bases separated the two germline ends. The CDR3 is made up of 16 amino acids. Per germline, CDR1 KGHSH and CDR2 LQKENI. This CDR3 is CASSRDGSLMNTEAFF. The DNA of the CDR3 is TGTGCCAGCTCACGAGACGGTAGCCTCATGAACACTGAAGCTTTCTTT.

The V and J genes are TRBV14 and TRBJ2-5, with D possibly being TRBD1 (5 bases). The V and J ends lost 1 base and 5 bases respectively, with 11 bases between them. Germline CDR1 SGHDN, CDR2 FVKESK. The CDR3 consists of 14 residues. CDR3: CASSQGQGTETQYF. The CDR3 DNA is TGTGCCAGCAGCCAAGGGCAGGGAACGGAGACCCAGTACTTC.

The V call is TRBV6-5, the J call TRBJ2-7; 7 bases map to TRBD1. The CDR3 is 13 residues long. Germline V gene data show CDR1 as MNHEY and CDR2 as SVGAGI. V was pared by 7 bases and J by 2 bases, with 5 bases of the junction left unmatched. The CDR3 spells CASTRTGTYEQYF. CDR3 nucleotide sequence: TGTGCCAGCACTAGGACAGGTACCTACGAGCAGTACTTC.

CDR3 sequence: CASSSILTGTGGPPAEAFF. In nucleotides, the CDR3 is TGTGCCAGCAGCTCCATCCTGACCGGGACAGGGGGCCCCCCCGCTGAAGCTTTCTTT. The J gene is TRBJ1-1, the V gene TRBV5-5; 12 positions match TRBD1. CDR1 is SGHKS and CDR2 is YYEKEE in the germline V gene (reference sequence). J lost 6 bases, V lost 3 bases, and 18 bases had no gene match. CDR3 length: 19 amino acids.

This chain connects TRBV7-3 to TRBJ2-2; 13 bases match TRBD2. With 5 bases clipped from V and 6 bases from J, the junction kept 12 bases outside the gene matches. Germline CDR1 SGHTA, CDR2 FQGTGA. This CDR3 has 18 amino acids. CDR3 nucleotide sequence: TGTGCCAGCAGCATTACCGGGACTAGCGGGGTGTACGCCGGGGAGCTGTTTTTT. Translated: CASSITGTSGVYAGELFF.

The rearrangement joins TRBV10-3 to TRBJ2-1; 9 nucleotides match TRBD2. Trimming at V came to 0 bases and at J to 6 bases, leaving 0 bases not matched to a gene. The CDR3 loop spans 14 amino acids. Germline V gene data show CDR1 as ENHRY and CDR2 as SYGVKD. The CDR3 reads CAISESREGNEQFF. DNA of the CDR3: TGTGCCATCAGTGAGTCGCGGGAGGGCAATGAGCAGTTCTTC.

This clone occurred a few times. The V call is TRBV5-1, the J call TRBJ2-2, with 8 bases that match TRBD1. The germline V gene has CDR1 SGHRS and CDR2 YFSETQ. J lost 7 bases, V lost 0 bases, and 11 bases had no gene match. This CDR3 region has 17 residues. DNA of the CDR3: TGCGCCAGCAGCTTGGAACGGACAGGGAGTTTAGGCGGGGAGCTGTTTTTT. Translated, it gives CASSLERTGSLGGELFF.

This sequence joins TRBV7-6 and TRBJ2-1; D is ambiguous. The CDR3 totals 15 residues. In germline, CDR1 is SGHVS, CDR2 FNYEAQ. V lost 2 bases to trimming and J lost 0 bases, with 8 bases between them. Here the CDR3 reads CASSLNVRSYNEQFF. DNA for the CDR3: TGTGCCAGCAGCTTAAACGTTCGCTCCTACAATGAGCAGTTCTTC. The variable domain in full, completed from reference TRBV7-6 and TRBJ2-1, reads GAGVSQSPRYKVTKRGQDVALRCDPISGHVSLYWYRQALGQGPEFLTYFNYEAQQDKSGLPNDRFSAERPEGSISTLTIQRTEQRDSAMYRCASSLNVRSYNEQFFGPGTRLTVL.